Below, 3 T cell receptor beta chains from the same sample are listed, as sequenced in a study of T-cell memory formation after mild COVID-19. A single record per CDR3 protein comes from TCRdb applying MiXCR to the 5' RACE reads. Among fewer than 300,000 distinct CDR3 sequences, more than 15% were seen once, and the ten largest hold 23%. The source material was PBMCs or a T cell subset sorted from them (not recorded which). The source is a man between 18 and 35 years old who had mild COVID-19 (a few samples of this study predate the infection). Cell type and time point are not known.

This clonotype was seen repeatedly, ten times or more. The rearrangement joins TRBV19 to TRBJ2-7; D uncertain. Germline V gene lookup returns CDR1 LNHDA and CDR2 SQIVND (reference sequence). The CDR3 spans 13 residues. The germline V and J ends were trimmed by 4 bases and 6 bases, with 13 bases remaining between them. The CDR3 DNA reads TGTGCCAGTAGTACCACAGTGGCTACCGAGCAGTACTTC. Translating gives CASSTTVATEQYF.

The gene calls are TRBV20-1 and TRBJ2-1; D is unresolved. The CDR3 is 12 residues long. Trimming took off 3 bases at V and 9 bases at J, with 12 bases between the two ends. Germline CDR1 reads DFQATT; CDR2 reads SNEGSKA (reference sequence). The CDR3 DNA sequence: TGCAGTGCTAGCTTTGGGGTGGTTGAGCAGTTCTTC. Protein sequence: CSASFGVVEQFF.

This clonotype was observed a handful of times. The chain carries TRBV7-9 and TRBJ2-3; TRBD2 matches at 9 bases. From germline, CDR1 is SEHNR and CDR2 FQNEAQ (reference sequence). CDR3 length equals 16 residues. Trimming cost V 8 bases and J 2 bases; bases outside gene matches: 11. CDR3 in DNA: TGTGCCAGCGAATACCCTAGCGGGGCCTCCACAGATACGCAGTATTTT. It yields the protein CASEYPSGASTDTQYF.